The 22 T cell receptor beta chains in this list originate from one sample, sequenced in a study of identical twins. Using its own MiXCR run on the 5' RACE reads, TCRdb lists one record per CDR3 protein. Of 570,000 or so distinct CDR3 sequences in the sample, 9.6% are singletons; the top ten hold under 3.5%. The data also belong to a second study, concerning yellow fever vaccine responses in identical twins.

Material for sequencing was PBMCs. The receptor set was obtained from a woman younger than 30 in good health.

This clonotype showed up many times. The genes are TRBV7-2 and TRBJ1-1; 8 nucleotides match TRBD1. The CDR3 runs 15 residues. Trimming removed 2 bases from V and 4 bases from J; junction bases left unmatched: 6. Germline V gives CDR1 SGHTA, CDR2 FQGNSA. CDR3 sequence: CASSLTATGVTEAFF. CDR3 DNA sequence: TGTGCCAGCAGCTTAACAGCGACAGGGGTCACTGAAGCTTTCTTT.

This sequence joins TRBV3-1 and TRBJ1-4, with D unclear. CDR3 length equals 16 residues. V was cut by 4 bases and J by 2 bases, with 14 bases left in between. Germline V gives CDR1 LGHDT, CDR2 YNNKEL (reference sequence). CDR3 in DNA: TGTGCCAGCAGCCCGGACCACCGAAGGACTAATGAAAAACTGTTTTTT. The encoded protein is CASSPDHRRTNEKLFF. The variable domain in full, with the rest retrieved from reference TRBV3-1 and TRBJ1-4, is DTAVSQTPKYLVTQMGNDKSIKCEQNLGHDTMYWYKQDSKKFLKIMFSYNNKELIINETVPNRFSPKSPDKAHLNLHINSLELGDSAVYFCASSPDHRRTNEKLFFGSGTQLSVL.

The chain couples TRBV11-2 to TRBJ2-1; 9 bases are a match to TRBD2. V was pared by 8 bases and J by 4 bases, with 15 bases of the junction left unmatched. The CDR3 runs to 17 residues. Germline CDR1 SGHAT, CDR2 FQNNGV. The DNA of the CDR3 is TGTGCCAGCTCCTACGCAAAATTAGCGGGAGAGTACAATGAGCAGTTCTTC. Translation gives CASSYAKLAGEYNEQFF.

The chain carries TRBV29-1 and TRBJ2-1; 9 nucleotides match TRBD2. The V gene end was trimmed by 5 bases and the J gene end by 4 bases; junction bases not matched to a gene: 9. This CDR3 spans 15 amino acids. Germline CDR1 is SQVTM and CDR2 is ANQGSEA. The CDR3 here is CSVQGSSGAYNEQFF. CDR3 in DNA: TGCAGCGTTCAAGGGTCTAGCGGGGCATACAATGAGCAGTTCTTC.

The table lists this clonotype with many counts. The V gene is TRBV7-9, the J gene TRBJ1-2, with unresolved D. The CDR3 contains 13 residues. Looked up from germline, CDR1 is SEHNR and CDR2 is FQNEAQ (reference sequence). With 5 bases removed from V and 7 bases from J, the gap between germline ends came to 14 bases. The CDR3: CASSPPVGSGYTF. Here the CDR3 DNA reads TGTGCCAGCAGCCCCCCCGTGGGTAGTGGCTACACCTTC.

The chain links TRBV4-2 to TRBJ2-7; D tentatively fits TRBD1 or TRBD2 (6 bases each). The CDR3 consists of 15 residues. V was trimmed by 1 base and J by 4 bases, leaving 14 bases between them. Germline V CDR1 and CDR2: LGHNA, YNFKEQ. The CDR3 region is CASSQVGGFVYEQYF. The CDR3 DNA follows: TGTGCCAGCAGCCAAGTCGGGGGCTTCGTATACGAGCAGTACTTC.

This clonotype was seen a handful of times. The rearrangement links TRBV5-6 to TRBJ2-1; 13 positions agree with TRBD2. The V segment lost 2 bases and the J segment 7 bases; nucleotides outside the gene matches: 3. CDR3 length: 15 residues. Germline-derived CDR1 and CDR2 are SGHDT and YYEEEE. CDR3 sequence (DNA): TGTGCCAGCAGCTTCGGGACTAGCGGGACAAATGAGCAGTTCTTC. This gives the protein CASSFGTSGTNEQFF.

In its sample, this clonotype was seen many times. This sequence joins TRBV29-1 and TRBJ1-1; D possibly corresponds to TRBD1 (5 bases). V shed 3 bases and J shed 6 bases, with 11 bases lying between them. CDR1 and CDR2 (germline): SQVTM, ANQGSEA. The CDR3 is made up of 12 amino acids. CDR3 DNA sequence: TGCAGCGTTGAGAGTCTGACAGCTGAAGCTTTCTTT. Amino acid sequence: CSVESLTAEAFF.

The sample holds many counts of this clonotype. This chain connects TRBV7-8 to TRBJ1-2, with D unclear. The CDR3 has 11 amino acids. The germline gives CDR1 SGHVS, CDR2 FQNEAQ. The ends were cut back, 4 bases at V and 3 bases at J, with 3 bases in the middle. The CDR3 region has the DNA TGTGCCAGCAGCTCACACTATGGCTACACCTTC. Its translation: CASSSHYGYTF.

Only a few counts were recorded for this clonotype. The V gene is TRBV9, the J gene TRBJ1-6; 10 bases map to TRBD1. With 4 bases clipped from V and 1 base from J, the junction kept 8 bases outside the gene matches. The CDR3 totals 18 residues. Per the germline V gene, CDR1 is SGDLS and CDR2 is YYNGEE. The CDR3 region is CASSFSTGGASYNSPLHF. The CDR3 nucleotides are TGTGCCAGCAGCTTCTCGACAGGGGGCGCTTCCTATAATTCACCCCTCCACTTT. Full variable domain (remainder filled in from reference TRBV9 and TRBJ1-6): DSGVTQTPKHLITATGQRVTLRCSPRSGDLSVYWYQQSLDQGLQFLIQYYNGEERAKGNILERFSAQQFPDLHSELNLSSLELGDSALYFCASSFSTGGASYNSPLHFGNGTRLTVT.

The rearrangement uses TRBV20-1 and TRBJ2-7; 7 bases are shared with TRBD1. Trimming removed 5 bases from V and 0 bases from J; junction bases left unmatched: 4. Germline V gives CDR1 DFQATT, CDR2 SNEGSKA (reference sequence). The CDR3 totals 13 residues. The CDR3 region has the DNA TGCAGTGCTTCTGAGGGGGCCTCCTACGAGCAGTACTTC. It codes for CSASEGASYEQYF.

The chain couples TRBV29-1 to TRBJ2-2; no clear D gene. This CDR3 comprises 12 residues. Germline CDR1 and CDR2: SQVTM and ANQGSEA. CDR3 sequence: CTSLLDTGELFF. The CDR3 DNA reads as TGCACCTCCCTATTGGACACCGGGGAGCTGTTTTTT.

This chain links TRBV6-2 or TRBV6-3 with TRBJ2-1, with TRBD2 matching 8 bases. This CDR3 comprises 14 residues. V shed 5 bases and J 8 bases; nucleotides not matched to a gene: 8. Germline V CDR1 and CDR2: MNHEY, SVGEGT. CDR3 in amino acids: CASSTGGGIDEQFF. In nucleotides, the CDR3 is TGTGCCAGCAGTACCGGGGGGGGCATCGATGAGCAGTTCTTC.

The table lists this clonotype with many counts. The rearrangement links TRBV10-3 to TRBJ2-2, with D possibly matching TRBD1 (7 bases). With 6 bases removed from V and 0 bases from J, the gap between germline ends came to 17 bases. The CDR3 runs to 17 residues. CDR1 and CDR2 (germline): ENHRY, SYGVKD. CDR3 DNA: TGTGCCATCAGCGGGGGACAGTTTACCGCGAACACCGGGGAGCTGTTTTTT. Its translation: CAISGGQFTANTGELFF.

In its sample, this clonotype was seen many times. The CDR3 DNA sequence: TGTGCCAGCAGCCGATACGACAGGGACTCTGGAAACACCATATATTTT. It specifies CASSRYDRDSGNTIYF. This sequence joins TRBV7-8 and TRBJ1-3; 7 bases align to TRBD1. V was pared by 5 bases and J by 0 bases, with 7 bases of the junction left unmatched. The CDR3 consists of 16 residues. The germline V gene encodes CDR1 SGHVS and CDR2 FQNEAQ.

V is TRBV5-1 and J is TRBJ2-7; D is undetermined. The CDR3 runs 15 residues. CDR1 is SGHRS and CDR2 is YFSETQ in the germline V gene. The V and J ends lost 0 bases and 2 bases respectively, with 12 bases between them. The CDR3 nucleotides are TGCGCCAGCAGCTTGGATGGACGGTCAGCCTACGAGCAGTACTTC. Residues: CASSLDGRSAYEQYF.

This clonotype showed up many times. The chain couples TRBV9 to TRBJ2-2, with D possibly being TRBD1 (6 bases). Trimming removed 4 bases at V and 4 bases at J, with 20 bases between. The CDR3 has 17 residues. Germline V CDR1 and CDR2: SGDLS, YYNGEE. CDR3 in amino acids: CASSPHRVLSSTGELFF. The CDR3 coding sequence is TGTGCCAGCAGCCCTCACAGGGTTTTGTCTAGCACCGGGGAGCTGTTTTTT.

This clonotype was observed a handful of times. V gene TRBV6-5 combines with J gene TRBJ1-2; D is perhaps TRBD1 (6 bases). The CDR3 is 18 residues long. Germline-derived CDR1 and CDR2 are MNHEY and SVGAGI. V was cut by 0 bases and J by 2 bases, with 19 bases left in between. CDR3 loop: CASSYSVLADSKNYGYTF. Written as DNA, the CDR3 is TGTGCCAGCAGTTACTCGGTACTTGCGGACAGCAAAAACTATGGCTACACCTTC.

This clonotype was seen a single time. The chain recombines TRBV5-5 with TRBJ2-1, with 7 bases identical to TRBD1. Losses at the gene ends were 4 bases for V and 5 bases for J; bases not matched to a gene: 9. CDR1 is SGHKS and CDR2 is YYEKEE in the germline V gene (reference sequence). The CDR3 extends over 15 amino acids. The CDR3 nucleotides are TGTGCCAGCAGCGACGACAGGGTGGTAAACAATGAGCAGTTCTTC. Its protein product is CASSDDRVVNNEQFF.

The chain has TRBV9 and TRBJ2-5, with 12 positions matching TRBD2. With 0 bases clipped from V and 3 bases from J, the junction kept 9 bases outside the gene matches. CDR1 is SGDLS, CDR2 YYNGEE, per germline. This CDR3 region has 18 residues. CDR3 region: CASSVAALAGGQKETQYF. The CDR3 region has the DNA TGTGCCAGCAGCGTAGCTGCACTAGCGGGGGGACAGAAAGAGACCCAGTACTTC.

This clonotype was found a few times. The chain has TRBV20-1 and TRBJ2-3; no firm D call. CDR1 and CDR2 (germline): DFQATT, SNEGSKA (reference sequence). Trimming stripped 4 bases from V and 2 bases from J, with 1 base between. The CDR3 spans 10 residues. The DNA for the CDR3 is TGCAGTGCTACCACAGATACGCAGTATTTT. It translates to CSATTDTQYF.

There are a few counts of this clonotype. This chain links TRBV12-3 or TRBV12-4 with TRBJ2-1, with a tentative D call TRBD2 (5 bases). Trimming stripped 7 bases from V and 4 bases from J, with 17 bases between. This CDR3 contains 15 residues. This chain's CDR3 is CASTSLADKYNEQFF. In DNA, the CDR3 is TGTGCCAGCACCTCCCTAGCCGATAAATACAATGAGCAGTTCTTC.